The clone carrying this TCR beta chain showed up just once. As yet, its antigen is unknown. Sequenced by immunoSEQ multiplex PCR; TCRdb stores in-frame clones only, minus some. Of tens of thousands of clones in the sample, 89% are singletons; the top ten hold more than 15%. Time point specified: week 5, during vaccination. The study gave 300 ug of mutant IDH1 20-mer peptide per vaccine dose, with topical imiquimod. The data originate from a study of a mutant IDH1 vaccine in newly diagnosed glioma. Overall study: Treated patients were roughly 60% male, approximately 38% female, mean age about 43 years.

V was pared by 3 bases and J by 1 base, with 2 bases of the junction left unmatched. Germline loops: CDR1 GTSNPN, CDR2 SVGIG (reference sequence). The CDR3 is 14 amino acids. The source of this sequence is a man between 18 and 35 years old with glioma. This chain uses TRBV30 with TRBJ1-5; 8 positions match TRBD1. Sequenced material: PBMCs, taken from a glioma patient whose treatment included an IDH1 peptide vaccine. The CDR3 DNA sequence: TGTGCCTGGAGCCGACAGGGGAGCAATCAGCCCCAGCATTTT. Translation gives CAWSRQGSNQPQHF.